A selection of T cell receptor beta chains follows, all from one sample in a study of blood T cell repertoires in COVID-19. Profiled with immunoSEQ multiplex PCR; TCRdb holds only in-frame clones, not every one. The table records under 150,000 clones, about 85% of them present only once. Sample: peripheral blood. All receptors come from an elderly man with acute or convalescent COVID-19. Each CDR3 is given with its conserved first and last residue. D genes are given only for firm matches.

J gene: TRBJ2-1; D gene: TRBD2; V gene: TRBV14; CDR3 DNA: TGTGCCAGCAGCCAAGTTTTGCGGGGGGGCCGATTCTTC; CDR3 protein: CASSQVLRGGRFF
J gene: TRBJ1-4; D gene: -; V gene: TRBV19; CDR3 DNA: TGTGCCAGTAAGCCCCGGTGGGGCGCAGACCTCTATAATGAAAAACTGTTTTTT; CDR3 protein: CASKPRWGADLYNEKLFF
J gene: TRBJ2-3; D gene: -; V gene: TRBV9; CDR3 DNA: TGTGCCAGCAGTGACCTTGGAGGGAAAGGCACAGATACGCAGTATTTT; CDR3 protein: CASSDLGGKGTDTQYF
J gene: TRBJ2-5; D gene: -; V gene: TRBV24-1; CDR3 DNA: TGTGCCACCAGTGATGCCGGTACAGAGACCCAGTACTTC; CDR3 protein: CATSDAGTETQYF
J gene: TRBJ1-1; D gene: -; V gene: TRBV19; CDR3 DNA: TGTGCCAGTAGTTCCCTTAAACTTAAAATTGATGGCACTGAAGCTTTCTTT; CDR3 protein: CASSSLKLKIDGTEAFF
J gene: TRBJ2-7; D gene: -; V gene: TRBV4-2; CDR3 DNA: TGTGCCAGCAGCCAAGATCCTGGGCTCTCCTACGAGCAGTACTTC; CDR3 protein: CASSQDPGLSYEQYF
J gene: TRBJ1-2; D gene: -; V gene: TRBV6-1; CDR3 DNA: TGTGCCAGCAGTGAGGCGGTTCCTAACTATGGCTACACCTTC; CDR3 protein: CASSEAVPNYGYTF
J gene: TRBJ2-1; D gene: TRBD1; V gene: TRBV7-2; CDR3 DNA: TGTGCCAGCAGCCCAAGGGGGCCAGACAATGAGCAGTTCTTC; CDR3 protein: CASSPRGPDNEQFF
J gene: TRBJ1-1; D gene: -; V gene: TRBV3-1/TRBV3-2; CDR3 DNA: TGTGCCAGCAGCCAAGTGCCGGGAGCGGGTGAAGCTTTCTTT; CDR3 protein: CASSQVPGAGEAFF
J gene: TRBJ1-2; D gene: -; V gene: TRBV18; CDR3 DNA: TGTGCCAGCTCACCAGGAGGGGCTAACTATGGCTACACCTTC; CDR3 protein: CASSPGGANYGYTF
J gene: TRBJ2-4; D gene: -; V gene: TRBV6-5; CDR3 DNA: TGTGCCAGCAGTTACTCGAGCTCCTTAGCCAAAAACATTCAGTACTTC; CDR3 protein: CASSYSSSLAKNIQYF
J gene: TRBJ2-1; D gene: TRBD2; V gene: TRBV30; CDR3 DNA: TGTGCCTGGACCAGACTAGCGGGAGTAAATGAGCAGTTCTTC; CDR3 protein: CAWTRLAGVNEQFF
J gene: TRBJ2-5; D gene: TRBD2; V gene: TRBV2; CDR3 DNA: TGTGCCAGCAGTGTTACTACTCTTGGGGGGGTCGACTTC; CDR3 protein: CASSVTTLGGVDF
J gene: TRBJ1-3; D gene: -; V gene: TRBV19; CDR3 DNA: TGTGCCAGTAGTATAATGGCGGGGAAAGGAAACACCATATATTTT; CDR3 protein: CASSIMAGKGNTIYF
J gene: TRBJ2-5; D gene: -; V gene: TRBV30; CDR3 DNA: TGTGCCTGGAGTGTAGGAGTAGAGACCCAGTACTTC; CDR3 protein: CAWSVGVETQYF